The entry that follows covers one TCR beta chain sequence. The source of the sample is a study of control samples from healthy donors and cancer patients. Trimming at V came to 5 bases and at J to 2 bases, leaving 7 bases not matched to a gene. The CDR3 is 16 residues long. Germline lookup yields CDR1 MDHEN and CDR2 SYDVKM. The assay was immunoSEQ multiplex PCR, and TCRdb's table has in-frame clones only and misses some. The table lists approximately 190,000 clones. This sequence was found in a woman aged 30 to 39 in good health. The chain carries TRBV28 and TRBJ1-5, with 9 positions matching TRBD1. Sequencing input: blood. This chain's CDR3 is CASSEDRGGGNQPQHF. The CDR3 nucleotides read TGTGCCAGCAGTGAGGACAGGGGAGGTGGCAATCAGCCCCAGCATTTT.